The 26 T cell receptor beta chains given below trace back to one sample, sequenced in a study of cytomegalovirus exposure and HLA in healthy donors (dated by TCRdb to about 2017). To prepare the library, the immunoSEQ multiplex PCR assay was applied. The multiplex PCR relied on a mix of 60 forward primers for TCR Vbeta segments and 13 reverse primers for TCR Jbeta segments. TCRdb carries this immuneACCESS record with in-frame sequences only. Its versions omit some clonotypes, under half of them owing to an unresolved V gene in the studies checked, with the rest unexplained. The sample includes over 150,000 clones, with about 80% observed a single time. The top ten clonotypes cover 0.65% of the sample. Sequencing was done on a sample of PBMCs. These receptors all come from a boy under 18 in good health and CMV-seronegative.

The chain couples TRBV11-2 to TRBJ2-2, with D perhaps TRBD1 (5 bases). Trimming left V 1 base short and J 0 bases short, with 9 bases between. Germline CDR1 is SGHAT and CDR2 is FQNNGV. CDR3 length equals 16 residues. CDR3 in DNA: TGTGCCAGCAGCTTAGGGCTGGACACGAACACCGGGGAGCTGTTTTTT. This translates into CASSLGLDTNTGELFF.

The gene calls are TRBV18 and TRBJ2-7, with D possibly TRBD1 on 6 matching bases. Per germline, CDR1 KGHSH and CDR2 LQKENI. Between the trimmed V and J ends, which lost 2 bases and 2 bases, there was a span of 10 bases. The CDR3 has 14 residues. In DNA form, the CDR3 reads TGTGCCAGCTCACCAGACAGGCCACCCTACGAGCAGTACTTC. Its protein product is CASSPDRPPYEQYF.

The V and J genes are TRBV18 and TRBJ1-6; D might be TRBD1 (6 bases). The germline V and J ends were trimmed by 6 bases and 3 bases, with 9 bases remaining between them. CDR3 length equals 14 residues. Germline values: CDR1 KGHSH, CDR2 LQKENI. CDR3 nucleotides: TGTGCCAGCTCGTACAGGGACTATAATTCACCCCTCCACTTT. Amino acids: CASSYRDYNSPLHF.

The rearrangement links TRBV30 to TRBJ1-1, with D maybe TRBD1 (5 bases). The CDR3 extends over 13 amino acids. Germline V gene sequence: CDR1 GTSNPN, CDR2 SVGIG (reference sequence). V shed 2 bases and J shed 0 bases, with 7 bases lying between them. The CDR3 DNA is TGTGCCTGGAGTCAGGGCCTGAACACTGAAGCTTTCTTT. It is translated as CAWSQGLNTEAFF.

The CDR3 nucleotides read TGTGCCACCAGCAGAGATCCAGGGGGCGCATCTGAAGCTTTCTTT. Translated, it gives CATSRDPGGASEAFF. This sequence joins TRBV15 and TRBJ1-1; 8 nucleotides agree with TRBD1. With V trimmed by 0 bases and J by 6 bases, 6 bases remained unmatched. Germline V gene data show CDR1 as LNHNV and CDR2 as YYDKDF (reference sequence). CDR3 length equals 15 residues.

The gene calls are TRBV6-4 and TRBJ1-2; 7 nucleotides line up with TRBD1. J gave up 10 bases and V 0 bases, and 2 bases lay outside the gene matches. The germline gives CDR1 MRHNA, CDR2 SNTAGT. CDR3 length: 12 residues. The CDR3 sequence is CASSDSGTVYTF. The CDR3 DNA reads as TGTGCCAGCAGTGACTCGGGGACAGTCTACACCTTC.

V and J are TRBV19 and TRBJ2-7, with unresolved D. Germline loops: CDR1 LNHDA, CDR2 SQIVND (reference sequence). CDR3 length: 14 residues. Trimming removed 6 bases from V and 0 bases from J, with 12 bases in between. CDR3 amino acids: CASRLKHDSYEQYF. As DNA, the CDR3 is TGTGCCAGTAGGCTTAAACACGACTCCTACGAGCAGTACTTC.

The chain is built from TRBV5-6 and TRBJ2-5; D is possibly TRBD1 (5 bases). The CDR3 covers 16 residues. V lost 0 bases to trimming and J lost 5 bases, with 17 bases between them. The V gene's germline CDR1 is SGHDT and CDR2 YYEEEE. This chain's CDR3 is CASSLGAGRSLETQYF. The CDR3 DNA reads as TGTGCCAGCAGCTTGGGAGCAGGGCGTAGCCTGGAGACCCAGTACTTC.

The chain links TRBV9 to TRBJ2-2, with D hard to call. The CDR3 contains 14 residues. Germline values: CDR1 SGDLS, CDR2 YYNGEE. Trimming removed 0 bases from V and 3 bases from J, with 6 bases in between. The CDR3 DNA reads TGTGCCAGCAGCGTAGGTCCATACACCGGGGAGCTGTTTTTT. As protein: CASSVGPYTGELFF.

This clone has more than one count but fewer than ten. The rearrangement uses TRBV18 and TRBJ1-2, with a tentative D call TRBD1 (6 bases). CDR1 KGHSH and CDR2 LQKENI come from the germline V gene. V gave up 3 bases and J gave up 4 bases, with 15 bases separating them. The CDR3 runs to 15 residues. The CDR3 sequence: CASSPDLKQGYGYTF. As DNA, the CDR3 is TGTGCCAGCTCACCGGACTTAAAACAGGGCTATGGCTACACCTTC.

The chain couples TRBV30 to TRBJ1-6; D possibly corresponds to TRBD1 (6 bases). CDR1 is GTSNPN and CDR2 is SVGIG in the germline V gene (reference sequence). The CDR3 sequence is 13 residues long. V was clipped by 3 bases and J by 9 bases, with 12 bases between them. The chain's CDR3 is CAWSSGGSSPLHF. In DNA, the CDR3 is TGTGCCTGGAGCTCGGGGGGCAGTTCACCCCTCCACTTT.

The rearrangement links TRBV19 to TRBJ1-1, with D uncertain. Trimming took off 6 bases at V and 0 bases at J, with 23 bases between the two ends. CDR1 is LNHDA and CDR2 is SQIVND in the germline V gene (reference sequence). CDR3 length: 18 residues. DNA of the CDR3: TGTGCCAGTAGGCCTAGAAATTATTTCGTACCCATGAACACTGAAGCTTTCTTT. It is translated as CASRPRNYFVPMNTEAFF.

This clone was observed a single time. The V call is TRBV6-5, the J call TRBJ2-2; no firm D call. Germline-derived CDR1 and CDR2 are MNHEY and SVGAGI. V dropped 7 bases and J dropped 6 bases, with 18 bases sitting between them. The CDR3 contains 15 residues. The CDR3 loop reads CASIAVEDWAGELFF. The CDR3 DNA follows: TGTGCCAGCATAGCAGTCGAGGATTGGGCCGGGGAGCTGTTTTTT.

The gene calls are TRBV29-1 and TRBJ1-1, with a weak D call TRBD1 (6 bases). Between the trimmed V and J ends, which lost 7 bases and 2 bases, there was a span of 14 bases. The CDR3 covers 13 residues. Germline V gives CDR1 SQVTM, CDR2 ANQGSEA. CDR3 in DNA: TGCAGCGGTAGACAGGCCCGAAACACTGAAGCTTTCTTT. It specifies CSGRQARNTEAFF. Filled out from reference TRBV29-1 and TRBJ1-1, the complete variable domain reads SAVISQKPSRDICQRGTSLTIQCQVDSQVTMMFWYRQQPGQSLTLIATANQGSEATYESGFVIDKFPISRPNLTFSTLTVSNMSPEDSSIYLCSGRQARNTEAFFGQGTRLTVV.

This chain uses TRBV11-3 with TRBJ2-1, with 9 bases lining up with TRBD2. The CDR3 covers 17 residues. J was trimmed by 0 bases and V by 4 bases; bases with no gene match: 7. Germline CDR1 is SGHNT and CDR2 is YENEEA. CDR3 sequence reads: CASSSPYSGSSYNEQFF. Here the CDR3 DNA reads TGTGCCAGCAGCTCTCCTTATAGCGGGAGCTCCTACAATGAGCAGTTCTTC. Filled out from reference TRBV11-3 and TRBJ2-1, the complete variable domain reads EAGVVQSPRYKIIEKKQPVAFWCNPISGHNTLYWYLQNLGQGPELLIRYENEEAVDDSQLPKDRFSAERLKGVDSTLKIQPAELGDSAVYLCASSSPYSGSSYNEQFFGPGTRLTVL.

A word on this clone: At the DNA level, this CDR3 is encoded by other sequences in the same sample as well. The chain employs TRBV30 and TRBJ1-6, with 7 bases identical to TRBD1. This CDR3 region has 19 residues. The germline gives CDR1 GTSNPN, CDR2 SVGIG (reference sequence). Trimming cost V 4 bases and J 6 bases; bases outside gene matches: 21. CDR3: CAWTAARQGIIWGNSPLHF. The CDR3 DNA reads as TGTGCCTGGACAGCCGCGAGACAGGGCATAATTTGGGGTAATTCACCCCTCCACTTT. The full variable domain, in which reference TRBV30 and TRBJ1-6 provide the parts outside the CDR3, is SQTIHQWPATLVQPVGSPLSLECTVEGTSNPNLYWYRQAAGRGLQLLFYSVGIGQISSEVPQNLSASRPQDRQFILSSKKLLLSDSGFYLCAWTAARQGIIWGNSPLHFGNGTRLTVT.

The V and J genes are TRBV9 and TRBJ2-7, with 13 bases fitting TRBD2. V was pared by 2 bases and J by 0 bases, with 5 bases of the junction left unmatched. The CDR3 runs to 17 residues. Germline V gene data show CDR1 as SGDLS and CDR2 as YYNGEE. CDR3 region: CASSVGLAGDNSYEQYF. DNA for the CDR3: TGTGCCAGCAGCGTCGGACTAGCGGGGGATAACTCCTACGAGCAGTACTTC.

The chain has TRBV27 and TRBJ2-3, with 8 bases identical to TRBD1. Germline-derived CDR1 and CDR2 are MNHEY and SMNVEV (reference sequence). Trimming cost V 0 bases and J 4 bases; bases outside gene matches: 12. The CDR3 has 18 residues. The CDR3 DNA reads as TGTGCCAGCAGTTTATCCCCCCGTGTCAGGGGGCTCGCAGATACGCAGTATTTT. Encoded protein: CASSLSPRVRGLADTQYF.

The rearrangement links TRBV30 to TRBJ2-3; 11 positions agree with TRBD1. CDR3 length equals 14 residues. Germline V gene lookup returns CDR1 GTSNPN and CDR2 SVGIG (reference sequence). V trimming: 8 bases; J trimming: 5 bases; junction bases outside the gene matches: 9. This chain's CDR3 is CALSWTGGEDTQYF. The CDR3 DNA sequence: TGTGCCCTAAGTTGGACAGGGGGCGAAGATACGCAGTATTTT.

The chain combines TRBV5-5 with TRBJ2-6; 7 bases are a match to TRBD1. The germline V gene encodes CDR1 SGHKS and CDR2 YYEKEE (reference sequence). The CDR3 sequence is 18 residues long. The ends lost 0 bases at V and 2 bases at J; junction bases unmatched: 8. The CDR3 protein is CASSLGQGSVAGANVLTF. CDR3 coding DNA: TGTGCCAGCAGCTTGGGACAGGGATCGGTAGCTGGGGCCAACGTCCTGACTTTC. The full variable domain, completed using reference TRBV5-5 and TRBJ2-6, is DAGVTQSPTHLIKTRGQQVTLRCSPISGHKSVSWYQQVLGQGPQFIFQYYEKEERGRGNFPDRFSARQFPNYSSELNVNALLLGDSALYLCASSLGQGSVAGANVLTFGAGSRLTVL.

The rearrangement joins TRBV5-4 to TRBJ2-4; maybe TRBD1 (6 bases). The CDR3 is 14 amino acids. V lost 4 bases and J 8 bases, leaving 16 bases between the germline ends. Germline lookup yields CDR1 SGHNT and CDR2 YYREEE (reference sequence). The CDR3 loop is CASSPPTGADIQYF. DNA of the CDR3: TGTGCCAGCAGCCCGCCGACAGGTGCGGACATTCAGTACTTC.

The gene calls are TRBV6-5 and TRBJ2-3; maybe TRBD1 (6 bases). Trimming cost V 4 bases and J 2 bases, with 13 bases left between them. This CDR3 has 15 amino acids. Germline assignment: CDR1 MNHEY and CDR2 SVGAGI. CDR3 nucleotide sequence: TGTGCCAGCAGTTTGACAGGCGCCCCCACAGATACGCAGTATTTT. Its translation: CASSLTGAPTDTQYF.

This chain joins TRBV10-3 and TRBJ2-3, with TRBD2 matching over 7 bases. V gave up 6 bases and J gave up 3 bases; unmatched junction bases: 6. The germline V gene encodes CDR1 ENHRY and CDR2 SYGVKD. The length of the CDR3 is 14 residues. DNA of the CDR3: TGTGCCATCAGAGCGGGGATTGATACAGATACGCAGTATTTT. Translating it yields CAIRAGIDTDTQYF.

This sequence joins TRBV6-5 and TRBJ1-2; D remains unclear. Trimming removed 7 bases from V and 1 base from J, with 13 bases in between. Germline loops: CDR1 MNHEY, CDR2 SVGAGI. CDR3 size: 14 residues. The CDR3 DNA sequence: TGTGCCAGCAAACCCCCGGGGTTTAACTATGGCTACACCTTC. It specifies CASKPPGFNYGYTF.

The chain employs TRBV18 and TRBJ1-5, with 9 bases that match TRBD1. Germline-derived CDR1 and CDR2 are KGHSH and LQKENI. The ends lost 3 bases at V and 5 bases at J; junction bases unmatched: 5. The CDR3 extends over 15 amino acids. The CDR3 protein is CASSPGTGRYQPQHF. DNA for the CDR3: TGTGCCAGCTCACCGGGGACAGGGAGGTATCAGCCCCAGCATTTT.

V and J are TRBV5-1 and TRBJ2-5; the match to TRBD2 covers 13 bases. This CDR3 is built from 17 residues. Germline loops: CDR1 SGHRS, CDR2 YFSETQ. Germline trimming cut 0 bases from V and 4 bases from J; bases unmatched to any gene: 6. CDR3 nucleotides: TGCGCCAGCAGCTTGGTAACTAGCGGGGGGGCAGGAGAGACCCAGTACTTC. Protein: CASSLVTSGGAGETQYF.